Presented here are 22 T cell receptor beta chains from one specimen sequenced in a study of blood T cells in healthy people across ages (dated by TCRdb to between 2014 and 2016). The method behind the library was 5' RACE. Data came from an Illumina HiSeq 2500. A second 7 to 11 cycle PCR used a sample-barcoded 5' primer and a J-beta primer mix. Using fastp at Q25 and MiXCR, TCRdb reprocessed the public reads and kept productive beta chains. Identical CDR3 proteins give one entry, which carries the most common genes and DNA. Present in this sample are roughly 730,000 distinct CDR3 sequences, about 61% of which were seen just once. More than 25% of the sample belongs to the ten largest clones. Material: blood. The receptors stem from a man aged 35 to 55 in good health.

The J gene is TRBJ2-1, the V gene TRBV2; D gene ambiguous. The CDR3 sequence is 14 residues long. V lost 3 bases and J 0 bases, leaving 6 bases between the germline ends. Germline CDR1 SNHLY, CDR2 FYNNEI. This CDR3 reads CASSEPSSYNEQFF. CDR3 in DNA: TGTGCCAGCAGTGAGCCGAGCTCCTACAATGAGCAGTTCTTC.

The chain couples TRBV14 to TRBJ2-1; a possible D gene is TRBD1 (6 bases). The V end lost 1 base, the J end lost 3 bases, and 13 bases lay between the germline ends. The V gene's germline CDR1 is SGHDN and CDR2 FVKESK. The CDR3 consists of 16 residues. CDR3: CASSQAGVRGYNEQFF. Written as DNA, the CDR3 is TGTGCCAGCAGCCAAGCAGGGGTGCGAGGCTACAATGAGCAGTTCTTC. The entire variable domain, with the rest obtained from reference TRBV14 and TRBJ2-1, is as follows: EAGVTQFPSHSVIEKGQTVTLRCDPISGHDNLYWYRRVMGKEIKFLLHFVKESKQDESGMPNNRFLAERTGGTYSTLKVQPAELEDSGVYFCASSQAGVRGYNEQFFGPGTRLTVL.

Concerning this clonotype: Mismatch with germline at one junction end may stem from a read error. The chain combines TRBV29-1 with TRBJ1-6; 10 positions match TRBD1. The length of the CDR3 is 12 residues. Germline assignment: CDR1 SQVTM and CDR2 ANQGSEA. The CDR3 DNA is TGCAGCGTTGGGGACAGGGGAGTTCCCCCCCACTTT. Amino acid sequence: CSVGDRGVPPHF.

The chain recombines TRBV6-5 with TRBJ2-1; D perhaps matches TRBD2 (5 bases). The better agreement between TRBJ2-7 and the DNA end casts doubt on the J call. From germline, CDR1 is MNHEY and CDR2 SVGAGI. The CDR3 is made up of 12 amino acids. CDR3 DNA: TGTGCCAGCAAGGAAGCGGTAGGCGAGCAGTACTTC. It codes for CASKEAVGEQYF.

The V and J genes are TRBV6-2 or TRBV6-3 and TRBJ2-3, with TRBD2 matching 12 bases. Germline assignment: CDR1 MNHEY and CDR2 SVGEGT. The length of the CDR3 is 18 residues. The junction had 13 bases not matched to a gene; V was cut back by 5 bases and J by 4 bases. The CDR3 nucleotides read TGTGCCAGCAGTACGAATTCGAGACTAGCGGGAGTATCAGATACGCAGTATTTT. It encodes CASSTNSRLAGVSDTQYF.

V and J are TRBV7-2 and TRBJ2-5; either TRBD1 or TRBD2 may fit D (5 bases each). The germline gives CDR1 SGHTA, CDR2 FQGNSA. V was clipped by 4 bases and J by 7 bases, with 16 bases between them. The CDR3 is 14 residues long. CDR3 residues: CASSSTAPEGTQYF. In DNA, the CDR3 is TGTGCCAGCAGCTCGACAGCACCCGAGGGGACCCAGTACTTC.

This clonotype was counted a few times. The CDR3 DNA sequence: TGTGCCACCAGCAGAGATGGGGGAGTTCCAGATACGCAGTATTTT. Its protein is CATSRDGGVPDTQYF. The V and J genes are TRBV15 and TRBJ2-3; D tentatively reads TRBD1 or TRBD2 (5 bases each). The CDR3 runs to 15 residues. V was trimmed by 0 bases and J by 4 bases, leaving 11 bases between them. CDR1 LNHNV and CDR2 YYDKDF come from the germline V gene (reference sequence).

The rearrangement uses TRBV7-9 and TRBJ2-7; tentatively, D is TRBD1 (6 bases). Germline assignment: CDR1 SEHNR and CDR2 FQNEAQ (reference sequence). The CDR3 is made up of 14 amino acids. V was clipped by 1 base and J by 6 bases, with 13 bases between them. CDR3 in amino acids: CASSLDGGSGEQYF. The CDR3 DNA reads as TGTGCCAGCAGCTTAGATGGGGGCTCCGGCGAGCAGTACTTC.

This clonotype was seen more than once but under ten times. The chain has TRBV7-9 and TRBJ2-4, with 7 bases fitting TRBD2. The end of the DNA fits TRBJ2-7 better, so the J call may be wrong. CDR3 size: 14 residues. Per germline, CDR1 SEHNR and CDR2 FQNEAQ (reference sequence). This CDR3 is CASSLREFGDEQYF. The CDR3 nucleotides read TGTGCCAGCAGCTTGCGGGAGTTCGGGGACGAGCAGTACTTC.

This clonotype has only a few counts. The CDR3 DNA reads as TGTGCCAGCACCTTACGGGGTAGGGGCTACGAGCAGTACTTC. Its translation: CASTLRGRGYEQYF. The V gene is TRBV6-2 or TRBV6-3, the J gene TRBJ2-7, with D perhaps given as TRBD1 or TRBD2 (5 bases each). The CDR3 consists of 14 residues. Trimming took off 7 bases at V and 3 bases at J, with 16 bases between the two ends. Germline loops: CDR1 MNHEY, CDR2 SVGEGT.

Details on this clonotype: The DNA is omitted, as the CDR3 cannot be located on it reliably, and the CDR3 follows TCRdb's listing. The chain recombines TRBV4-2 with TRBJ1-2; TRBD1 is the table's D call and was not checked against the DNA. The germline CDR1 and CDR2 sequences are LGHNA and YNFKEQ. Termini included, the CDR3 measures 22 amino acids. This chain's CDR3 is CASSLSAGEQFFGPGTRGGYTF.

This clonotype was observed a handful of times. The chain links TRBV3-1 to TRBJ1-1; D ambiguous. The V end was cut by 0 bases, the J end by 8 bases, with 10 bases between. Per germline, CDR1 LGHDT and CDR2 YNNKEL (reference sequence). This CDR3 is built from 13 residues. CDR3 nucleotides: TGTGCCAGCAGCCAAGATTCATTTCGAGAAGCTTTCTTT. Amino acid sequence: CASSQDSFREAFF.

This chain links TRBV12-3 or TRBV12-4 with TRBJ1-5; D is unclear. The length of the CDR3 is 16 residues. The V gene lost 2 bases and the J gene lost 0 bases, with 11 bases spanning the gap. CDR3 region: CASSLSSGFSNQPQHF. CDR3 DNA: TGTGCCAGCAGTTTATCATCCGGGTTTAGCAATCAGCCCCAGCATTTT.

This rearrangement joins TRBV18 to TRBJ2-5; D is possibly TRBD1 or TRBD2 (5 bases each). Trimming took 5 bases from V and 0 from J, leaving 10 bases between them. CDR3 length: 14 amino acids. In germline, CDR1 is KGHSH, CDR2 LQKENI. CDR3 nucleotides: TGTGCCAGCTCAGGACGGGGACACCAAGAGACCCAGTACTTC. Translating it yields CASSGRGHQETQYF.

This clonotype came up a few times. The gene calls are TRBV29-1 and TRBJ2-6, with D perhaps assigned TRBD1 or TRBD2 (6 bases each). V was clipped by 1 base and J by 2 bases, with 12 bases between them. CDR3 length: 16 residues. The germline V gene has CDR1 SQVTM and CDR2 ANQGSEA. CDR3 coding DNA: TGCAGCGTTGAAGTAAGGGGGGAGCCTGGGGCCAACGTCCTGACTTTC. Translated: CSVEVRGEPGANVLTF.

This clonotype has a count of ten or more. The V call is TRBV6-4, the J call TRBJ1-2; 10 bases agree with TRBD1. The CDR3 extends over 13 amino acids. Germline CDR1 MRHNA, CDR2 SNTAGT. V lost 3 bases to trimming and J lost 6 bases; unmatched junction nucleotides: 1. The CDR3 here is CASSEGTGDGYTF. The CDR3 DNA sequence: TGTGCCAGCAGTGAGGGGACAGGGGATGGCTACACCTTC.

This clonotype was seen a handful of times. The gene calls are TRBV13 and TRBJ2-7; D gene uncertain. Germline V CDR1 and CDR2: PRHDT, FYEKMQ (reference sequence). Between the trimmed V and J ends, which lost 2 bases and 1 base, there was a span of 12 bases. CDR3 length: 15 amino acids. This CDR3 is CASSLRASLSYEQYF. CDR3 DNA: TGTGCCAGCAGCTTACGGGCAAGCTTGTCCTACGAGCAGTACTTC.

The rearrangement joins TRBV7-2 to TRBJ2-3, with TRBD1 as a possible D gene (6 bases). Per the germline V gene, CDR1 is SGHTA and CDR2 is FQGNSA. V lost 6 bases to trimming and J lost 2 bases, with 15 bases between them. This CDR3 region has 15 residues. Here the CDR3 DNA reads TGTGCCAGCAGTACTCAGACAGGTGACACAGATACGCAGTATTTT. It codes for CASSTQTGDTDTQYF.

This clonotype was recorded once. This rearrangement joins TRBV12-3 or TRBV12-4 to TRBJ2-3; D not certain. The CDR3 has 16 amino acids. Deletions cut 3 bases from V and 6 bases from J, with 19 bases between. CDR3 DNA sequence: TGTGCCAGCAGTTTGGAGAACCCTATTAGGCAGGATACGCAGTATTTT. This encodes CASSLENPIRQDTQYF.

This chain joins TRBV25-1 and TRBJ1-1; D is perhaps TRBD1 (5 bases). Germline V lookup: CDR1 MGHDK, CDR2 SYGVNS. Trimming cost V 4 bases and J 1 base, with 10 bases left between them. There are 14 residues in the CDR3. This chain's CDR3 is CASSAPGGNTEAFF. The DNA for the CDR3 is TGTGCCAGCAGTGCCCCCGGGGGGAACACTGAAGCTTTCTTT.

The gene calls are TRBV5-1 and TRBJ2-1, with D unresolved. In germline, CDR1 is SGHRS, CDR2 YFSETQ. This CDR3 has 15 residues. V lost 0 bases to trimming and J lost 8 bases, with 15 bases between them. The CDR3 DNA follows: TGCGCCAGCAGCTTGGTATTCGGCCTAAGGGATGAGCAGTTCTTC. Translating gives CASSLVFGLRDEQFF. The entire variable domain, with the rest obtained from reference TRBV5-1 and TRBJ2-1, is as follows: KAGVTQTPRYLIKTRGQQVTLSCSPISGHRSVSWYQQTPGQGLQFLFEYFSETQRNKGNFPGRFSGRQFSNSRSEMNVSTLELGDSALYLCASSLVFGLRDEQFFGPGTRLTVL.

In this sample, this clonotype turned up a few times. The rearrangement joins TRBV5-1 to TRBJ2-2; D unclear. Germline loops: CDR1 SGHRS, CDR2 YFSETQ. V lost 2 bases and J lost 1, with 9 bases in between. This CDR3 has 15 amino acids. The CDR3 region has the DNA TGCGCCAGCAGCTTTGATTCGGGGAACACCGGGGAGCTGTTTTTT. It yields the protein CASSFDSGNTGELFF.